A single T cell receptor (beta chain) is shown here with its context. Within the sample, other DNA sequences also encode this same CDR3. These data come from a study of shared clonotypes between healthy human individuals. Study-wide background: Each donor contributed plates that comprised three CD4 naive, three CD4 memory, two CD8 naive and one CD8 memory.

This CDR3 spans 13 amino acids. The germline V gene encodes CDR1 SGHAT and CDR2 FQNNGV. Trimming cost V 2 bases and J 2 bases, with 1 base left between them. The assay was immunoSEQ multiplex PCR, and TCRdb's table has in-frame clones only and misses some. In the table there are approximately 740,000 clones, roughly 70% of which are singletons. The sequence came from a woman younger than 45 in good health. Sequenced sample: memory CD4+ T cells sorted from blood. The subset: CD45RA-negative fraction. The chain has TRBV11-2 and TRBJ2-6; no definite D call. The CDR3 DNA reads as TGTGCCAGCAGCTTAACTGGGGCCAACGTCCTGACTTTC. Translating gives CASSLTGANVLTF.